Presented here are 26 T cell receptor beta chains from one specimen sequenced in a study of CD8 T cells in Susac syndrome. RNA was extracted with the RNeasy kit, and a quantity of about 0.45 to 1 ug was reverse transcribed using random hexamers. TCRdb re-called the immunoSEQ multiplex PCR reads through MiXCR, storing one row per CDR3 protein. The top ten clones hold 0.09% to 0.095% of a sample with about 180,000 distinct CDR3 sequences, approximately 94% of them seen once. Sequencing input: CD4+ T cells from PBMCs. The source is a human donor with multiple sclerosis.

The chain is built from TRBV4-3 and TRBJ1-2, with a possible D match to TRBD1 (6 bases). Germline CDR1 and CDR2: LGHNA and YSLEER. This CDR3 spans 17 amino acids. V shed 3 bases and J shed 3 bases, with 20 bases lying between them. Here the CDR3 reads CASSQGLIGGRHYGYTF. CDR3 sequence (DNA): TGCGCCAGCAGCCAGGGATTAATCGGGGGGCGTCACTATGGCTACACCTTC.

This chain uses TRBV24-1 with TRBJ2-3, with 7 bases fitting TRBD2. V gave up 9 bases and J gave up 3 bases; unmatched junction bases: 8. This CDR3 contains 14 residues. Germline CDR1 and CDR2: KGHDR and SFDVKD. CDR3 coding DNA: TGTGCCACCGGGGGGGAACTATGGACAGATACGCAGTATTTT. This encodes CATGGELWTDTQYF.

In its sample, this clonotype was seen once. The chain recombines TRBV6-4 with TRBJ2-3; D uncertain. The CDR3 is 10 amino acids. With 9 bases removed from V and 5 bases from J, the gap between germline ends came to 6 bases. Germline V lookup: CDR1 MRHNA, CDR2 SNTAGT. The CDR3 here is CASLGDTQYF. CDR3 in DNA: TGTGCCAGTCTGGGAGATACGCAGTATTTT.

CDR3 loop: CASRQGPNTEAFF. The CDR3 coding sequence is TGTGCCAGCAGACAAGGCCCGAACACTGAAGCTTTCTTT. The chain couples TRBV24-1 to TRBJ1-1, with D hard to call. The germline V and J ends were trimmed by 11 bases and 1 base, with 13 bases remaining between them. The CDR3 length is 13 residues. The germline V gene encodes CDR1 KGHDR and CDR2 SFDVKD.

The chain uses TRBV5-1 and TRBJ2-5; the match to TRBD2 covers 12 bases. The germline V gene encodes CDR1 SGHRS and CDR2 YFSETQ. V trimming: 7 bases; J trimming: 2 bases; junction bases outside the gene matches: 9. This CDR3 region has 16 residues. CDR3 residues: CASDPGTSGSQETQYF. The CDR3 nucleotides are TGCGCCAGCGACCCCGGGACTAGCGGGTCACAAGAGACCCAGTACTTC.

V usage is TRBV11-2 and J usage is TRBJ2-7; no clear D. The V gene's germline CDR1 is SGHAT and CDR2 FQNNGV. The CDR3 sequence is 16 residues long. With 1 base removed from V and 1 base from J, the gap between germline ends came to 14 bases. The CDR3 loop is CASSLGPATLSYEQYF. In DNA, the CDR3 is TGTGCCAGCAGCTTAGGTCCCGCGACACTTTCCTACGAGCAGTACTTC.

The chain couples TRBV18 to TRBJ2-1; D gene ambiguous. This CDR3 comprises 14 residues. Germline CDR1 and CDR2: KGHSH and LQKENI. Trimming removed 5 bases from V and 0 bases from J, with 8 bases in between. The CDR3 here is CASSSFSSYNEQFF. Written as DNA, the CDR3 is TGTGCCAGCTCATCCTTTAGCTCCTACAATGAGCAGTTCTTC.

J is TRBJ2-5 and V is TRBV5-1, with unresolved D. V shed 2 bases and J shed 5 bases, with 13 bases lying between them. This CDR3 contains 14 residues. Germline V gene data show CDR1 as SGHRS and CDR2 as YFSETQ. The CDR3 spells CASSLERPGETQYF. As DNA, the CDR3 is TGCGCCAGCAGCTTAGAACGCCCCGGGGAGACCCAGTACTTC.

This chain connects TRBV6-2 or TRBV6-3 to TRBJ1-1; D possibly corresponds to TRBD1 (5 bases). V lost 2 bases and J lost 1, with 11 bases in between. Germline V gene data show CDR1 as MNHEY and CDR2 as SVGEGT. The CDR3 is 15 residues long. Here the CDR3 reads CASSYPIQGNTEAFF. The CDR3 DNA sequence: TGTGCCAGCAGTTACCCAATTCAGGGGAACACTGAAGCTTTCTTT.

This clonotype was counted once. The chain is built from TRBV5-1 and TRBJ2-2; D call uncertain. Trimming stripped 0 bases from V and 3 bases from J, with 6 bases between. Germline V gene data show CDR1 as SGHRS and CDR2 as YFSETQ. The CDR3 consists of 14 residues. CDR3 coding DNA: TGCGCCAGCAGCTTGGGAATCTACACCGGGGAGCTGTTTTTT. Amino acids: CASSLGIYTGELFF. The full variable domain, its missing parts supplied by reference TRBV5-1 and TRBJ2-2, is KAGVTQTPRYLIKTRGQQVTLSCSPISGHRSVSWYQQTPGQGLQFLFEYFSETQRNKGNFPGRFSGRQFSNSRSEMNVSTLELGDSALYLCASSLGIYTGELFFGEGSRLTVL.

The CDR3 bases are TGTGCCAGCAGTTTAGCGGGGCCGAACACCGGGGAGCTGTTTTTT. This gives the protein CASSLAGPNTGELFF. The chain combines TRBV12-3 or TRBV12-4 with TRBJ2-2; D is perhaps TRBD1 (5 bases). V lost 0 bases and J 0 bases, leaving 5 bases between the germline ends. This CDR3 has 15 residues.

V and J are TRBV30 and TRBJ1-6, with a weak D call TRBD1 (6 bases). CDR1 and CDR2 from the germline V gene are GTSNPN and SVGIG (reference sequence). The CDR3 has 16 residues. V shed 3 bases and J shed 4 bases, with 16 bases lying between them. CDR3 bases: TGTGCCTGGAGGAGACAGGCCAACGAATATAATTCACCCCTCCACTTT. It encodes CAWRRQANEYNSPLHF.

This chain links TRBV28 with TRBJ2-3, with 14 bases fitting TRBD2. V lost 6 bases and J lost 6; bases outside the gene matches: 14. Germline-derived CDR1 and CDR2 are MDHEN and SYDVKM. This CDR3 has 18 residues. CDR3 amino acids: CASRGLAGGPIGGDTQYF. Here the CDR3 DNA reads TGTGCCAGCAGAGGACTAGCGGGAGGCCCCATAGGAGGGGATACGCAGTATTTT. The full variable domain, with the rest looked up from reference TRBV28 and TRBJ2-3, is DVKVTQSSRYLVKRTGEKVFLECVQDMDHENMFWYRQDPGLGLRLIYFSYDVKMKEKGDIPEGYSVSREKKERFSLILESASTNQTSMYLCASRGLAGGPIGGDTQYFGPGTRLTVL.

The rearrangement links TRBV7-3 to TRBJ2-1, with D perhaps TRBD2 (7 bases). There are 16 residues in the CDR3. The ends were cut back, 1 base at V and 6 bases at J, with 16 bases in the middle. The germline V gene encodes CDR1 SGHTA and CDR2 FQGTGA. CDR3 region: CASSLSSAGATNEQFF. The CDR3 coding sequence is TGTGCCAGCAGCTTAAGCTCGGCGGGGGCCACCAATGAGCAGTTCTTC.

V gene TRBV14 combines with J gene TRBJ1-4; the D is unclear. Germline V gene data show CDR1 as SGHDN and CDR2 as FVKESK. The CDR3 runs to 13 residues. V lost 4 bases and J lost 8, with 11 bases in between. CDR3 amino acids: CASSPRLGEKLFF. CDR3 DNA sequence: TGTGCCAGCAGCCCCCGATTAGGGGAAAAACTGTTTTTT.

This clonotype was observed a handful of times. The CDR3 sequence: CASSSGGTANTGELFF. DNA of the CDR3: TGCGCCAGCAGCTCGGGTGGGACAGCGAACACCGGGGAGCTGTTTTTT. The chain carries TRBV5-1 and TRBJ2-2; 7 bases map to TRBD1. Germline CDR1 and CDR2: SGHRS and YFSETQ. V lost 3 bases to trimming and J lost 0 bases; unmatched junction nucleotides: 5. The CDR3 loop spans 16 amino acids.

The V gene is TRBV7-8, the J gene TRBJ2-1; the D is unclear. The V end lost 0 bases, the J end lost 6 bases, and 6 bases lay between the germline ends. This CDR3 has 13 residues. The germline V gene has CDR1 SGHVS and CDR2 FQNEAQ. For the CDR3, the DNA is TGTGCCAGCAGCTTAGCCCTCGGCAATGAGCAGTTCTTC. The encoded protein is CASSLALGNEQFF.

This chain joins TRBV5-1 and TRBJ2-6; D unclear. The V end lost 8 bases, the J end lost 6 bases, and 12 bases lay between the germline ends. The CDR3 contains 13 residues. Germline lookup yields CDR1 SGHRS and CDR2 YFSETQ. This CDR3 reads CASSGPLANVLTF. CDR3 nucleotide sequence: TGCGCCAGTTCAGGTCCTCTGGCCAACGTCCTGACTTTC. Variable domain in full (rest from reference TRBV5-1 and TRBJ2-6): KAGVTQTPRYLIKTRGQQVTLSCSPISGHRSVSWYQQTPGQGLQFLFEYFSETQRNKGNFPGRFSGRQFSNSRSEMNVSTLELGDSALYLCASSGPLANVLTFGAGSRLTVL.

The gene calls are TRBV20-1 and TRBJ1-2, with TRBD1 identical over 11 bases. CDR3 length equals 13 residues. Germline V gene sequence: CDR1 DFQATT, CDR2 SNEGSKA (reference sequence). Trimming at V came to 5 bases and at J to 6 bases, leaving 5 bases not matched to a gene. The CDR3 DNA follows: TGCAGTGCTGGGGACAGGGGGATAGATGGCTACACCTTC. It yields the protein CSAGDRGIDGYTF.

The V gene is TRBV25-1, the J gene TRBJ1-1; D perhaps matches TRBD1 (6 bases). Germline CDR1 and CDR2: MGHDK and SYGVNS. Trimming took off 9 bases at V and 5 bases at J, with 25 bases between the two ends. The CDR3 has 16 amino acids. The DNA for the CDR3 is TGTGCCAGTCTGACAGGAAAGGGCCCGGGGTTTACTGAAGCTTTCTTT. The encoded protein is CASLTGKGPGFTEAFF.

The chain combines TRBV11-2 with TRBJ2-5; unclear D gene. This CDR3 comprises 14 residues. Per the germline V gene, CDR1 is SGHAT and CDR2 is FQNNGV. V gave up 1 base and J gave up 5 bases, with 11 bases separating them. CDR3 nucleotides: TGTGCCAGCAGCTTAGCTAGGTCGGGTGAGACCCAGTACTTC. Its protein product is CASSLARSGETQYF.

The V and J genes are TRBV20-1 and TRBJ2-5, with a tentative D call TRBD1 (6 bases). This CDR3 spans 15 amino acids. V was clipped by 2 bases and J by 5 bases, with 18 bases between them. CDR1 and CDR2 from the germline V gene are DFQATT and SNEGSKA (reference sequence). CDR3 nucleotides: TGCAGTGCTAGAAGAACTGGACAGTCAGGGGAGACCCAGTACTTC. It specifies CSARRTGQSGETQYF.

The chain recombines TRBV5-1 with TRBJ2-3; D tentatively reads TRBD1 or TRBD2 (6 bases each). The germline CDR1 and CDR2 sequences are SGHRS and YFSETQ. V was pared by 0 bases and J by 0 bases, with 11 bases between. CDR3 size: 16 residues. This CDR3 is CASSLEGGGSTDTQYF. In nucleotides, the CDR3 is TGCGCCAGCAGCTTGGAAGGAGGGGGGAGCACAGATACGCAGTATTTT. The full variable domain, completed using reference TRBV5-1 and TRBJ2-3, is KAGVTQTPRYLIKTRGQQVTLSCSPISGHRSVSWYQQTPGQGLQFLFEYFSETQRNKGNFPGRFSGRQFSNSRSEMNVSTLELGDSALYLCASSLEGGGSTDTQYFGPGTRLTVL.

The chain joins TRBV29-1 to TRBJ2-3; no reliable D call. Looked up from germline, CDR1 is SQVTM and CDR2 is ANQGSEA. The CDR3 is made up of 12 amino acids. Trimming cost V 3 bases and J 0 bases, with 4 bases left between them. CDR3 coding DNA: TGCAGCGTTGATCCCAGCACAGATACGCAGTATTTT. This sequence encodes CSVDPSTDTQYF.

This sequence joins TRBV7-6 and TRBJ2-5, with TRBD1 matching 9 bases. Germline trimming cut 1 base from V and 6 bases from J; bases unmatched to any gene: 9. The CDR3 spans 16 residues. Germline V lookup: CDR1 SGHVS, CDR2 FNYEAQ. DNA for the CDR3: TGTGCCAGCAGCTTAGGGGACAGGGCTTTGGGAAAGACCCAGTACTTC. As protein: CASSLGDRALGKTQYF.

The chain carries TRBV5-1 and TRBJ2-7, with D maybe TRBD1 (6 bases). Germline lookup yields CDR1 SGHRS and CDR2 YFSETQ. The CDR3 sequence is 13 residues long. V was pared by 0 bases and J by 6 bases, with 10 bases between. The chain's CDR3 is CASSLEQGAEQYF. The DNA for the CDR3 is TGCGCCAGCAGCTTGGAACAGGGTGCCGAGCAGTACTTC.